This T cell receptor (beta chain) was documented in a study of T cell responses to AZD1222 COVID-19 vaccine. Profiled with immunoSEQ multiplex PCR; TCRdb holds only in-frame clones, not every one. Here the sample spans around 170,000 clones, approximately 91% being singletons. This CDR3 has 13 residues. Germline CDR1 reads MGHRA; CDR2 reads YSYEKL. Study findings and constraints: The study sampled repertoires only after the peak T cell response.

As for this clone: Its target is not known. One end of the junction fails to match germline, which may point to a read error.

The chain has TRBV4-1 and TRBJ1-1; D remains unclear. The origin of this receptor is an adult in good health. This specimen was peripheral blood, taken on day 0 of AZD1222 vaccination. CDR3 coding DNA: TGCGCCAGCAGCCGCCCTCGGAACTCTGAAGCTTTCTTT. Protein product: CASSRPRNSEAFF.